Shown below are 6 T cell receptor beta chains from a single sample sequenced in a study of CD8+ T cells in alopecia areata. The sequencing template was cDNA reverse transcribed from extracted RNA. The protocol was immunoSEQ multiplex PCR, while the TCRdb copy is restricted to in-frame clones and leaves out a portion. The sample lists a few hundred thousand clones, about two thirds occurring once. The material sequenced was CD4+ T cells sorted from blood, taken at week 0. These receptors were taken from a human donor with alopecia areata.

A few counts support this clone. The chain recombines TRBV5-1 with TRBJ2-7; the D is unclear. Trimming stripped 0 bases from V and 3 bases from J, with 1 base between. CDR3 length: 11 residues. Germline V gene data show CDR1 as SGHRS and CDR2 as YFSETQ. CDR3 DNA: TGCGCCAGCAGCTTGGACTACGAGCAGTACTTC. It is translated as CASSLDYEQYF.

The chain carries TRBV4-1 and TRBJ1-1; maybe TRBD1 (5 bases). Germline values: CDR1 MGHRA, CDR2 YSYEKL. The V end lost 4 bases, the J end lost 3 bases, and 15 bases lay between the germline ends. CDR3 size: 15 residues. DNA for the CDR3: TGCGCCAGCAGCCCCTTACCCGGGGGGGACACTGAAGCTTTCTTT. This sequence encodes CASSPLPGGDTEAFF.

The chain uses TRBV6-6 and TRBJ2-3; 10 bases line up with TRBD1. Germline V gene sequence: CDR1 MNHNY, CDR2 SVGAGI (reference sequence). Unmatched junction bases numbered 2, after V lost 7 bases and J lost 4 bases. This CDR3 has 13 amino acids. CDR3 amino acids: CASTGTGADTQYF. CDR3 nucleotide sequence: TGTGCCAGCACGGGGACAGGGGCAGATACGCAGTATTTT.

The V and J genes are TRBV4-3 and TRBJ2-5; D is undetermined. Trimming took off 0 bases at V and 5 bases at J, with 7 bases between the two ends. Germline V gene lookup returns CDR1 LGHNA and CDR2 YSLEER. The CDR3 extends over 13 amino acids. This CDR3 reads CASSQEAAETQYF. The CDR3 DNA reads TGCGCCAGCAGCCAAGAGGCGGCGGAGACCCAGTACTTC.

This clone has only a few counts. The chain has TRBV30 and TRBJ1-1; the match to TRBD1 covers 7 bases. In germline, CDR1 is GTSNPN, CDR2 SVGIG (reference sequence). The CDR3 contains 12 residues. V shed 2 bases, J shed 11 bases, and the junction held 8 bases outside the gene matches. CDR3: CAWSSAGTVAFF. CDR3 nucleotide sequence: TGTGCCTGGAGTAGCGCCGGGACAGTGGCTTTCTTT.

J is TRBJ2-2 and V is TRBV4-3; the D is unclear. V dropped 0 bases and J dropped 1 base, with 9 bases sitting between them. Germline CDR1 reads LGHNA; CDR2 reads YSLEER. This CDR3 spans 16 amino acids. CDR3 nucleotide sequence: TGCGCCAGCAGCCAAGATCCCCATGTGAACACCGGGGAGCTGTTTTTT. Translation gives CASSQDPHVNTGELFF.